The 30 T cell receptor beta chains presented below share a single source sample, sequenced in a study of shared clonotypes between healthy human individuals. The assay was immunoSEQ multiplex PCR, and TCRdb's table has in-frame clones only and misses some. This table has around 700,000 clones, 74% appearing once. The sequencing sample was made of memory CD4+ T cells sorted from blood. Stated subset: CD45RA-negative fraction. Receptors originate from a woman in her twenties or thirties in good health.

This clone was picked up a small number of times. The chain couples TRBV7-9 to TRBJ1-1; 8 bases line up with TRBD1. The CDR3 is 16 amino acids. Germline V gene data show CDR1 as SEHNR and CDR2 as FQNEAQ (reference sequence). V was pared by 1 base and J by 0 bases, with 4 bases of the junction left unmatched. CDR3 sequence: CASSLGSGGMNTEAFF. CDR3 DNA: TGTGCCAGCAGCTTAGGGTCAGGGGGCATGAACACTGAAGCTTTCTTT.

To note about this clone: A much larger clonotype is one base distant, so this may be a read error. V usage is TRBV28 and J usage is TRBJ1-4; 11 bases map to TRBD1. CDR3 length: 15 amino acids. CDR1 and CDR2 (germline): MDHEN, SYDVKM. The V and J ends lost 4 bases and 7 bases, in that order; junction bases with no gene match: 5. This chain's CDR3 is CASSSPGTGGEKLFF. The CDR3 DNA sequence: TGTGCCAGCAGTTCGCCCGGGACAGGGGGTGAAAAACTGTTTTTT.

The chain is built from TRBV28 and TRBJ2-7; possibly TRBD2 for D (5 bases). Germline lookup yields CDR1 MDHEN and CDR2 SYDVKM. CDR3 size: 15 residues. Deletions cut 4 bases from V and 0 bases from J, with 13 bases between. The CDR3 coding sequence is TGTGCCAGCAGTTCCCCCGGGATTAGCTCCTACGAGCAGTACTTC. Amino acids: CASSSPGISSYEQYF. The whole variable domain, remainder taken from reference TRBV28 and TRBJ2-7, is DVKVTQSSRYLVKRTGEKVFLECVQDMDHENMFWYRQDPGLGLRLIYFSYDVKMKEKGDIPEGYSVSREKKERFSLILESASTNQTSMYLCASSSPGISSYEQYFGPGTRLTVT.

CDR3 sequence (DNA): TGTGCCAGCACCAGGGGTGCGGGGGCCCATTACAATGAGCAGTTCTTC. It translates to CASTRGAGAHYNEQFF. The rearrangement uses TRBV9 and TRBJ2-1, with TRBD2 as a possible D gene (7 bases). The CDR3 covers 16 residues. Germline values: CDR1 SGDLS, CDR2 YYNGEE. V lost 6 bases, J lost 4 bases, and 20 bases lay in between.

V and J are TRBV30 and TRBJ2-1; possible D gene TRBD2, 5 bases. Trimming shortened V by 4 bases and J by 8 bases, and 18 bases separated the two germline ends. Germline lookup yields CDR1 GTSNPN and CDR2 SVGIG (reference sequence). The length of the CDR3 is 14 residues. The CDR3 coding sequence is TGTGCCTGGACTACTAGTTCTCATTCATATGAGCAGTTCTTC. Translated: CAWTTSSHSYEQFF.

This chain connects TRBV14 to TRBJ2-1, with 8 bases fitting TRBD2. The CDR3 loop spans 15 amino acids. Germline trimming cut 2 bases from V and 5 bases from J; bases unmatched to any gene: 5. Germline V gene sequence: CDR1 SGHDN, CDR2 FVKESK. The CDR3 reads CASSQIRGRNNEQFF. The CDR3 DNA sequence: TGTGCCAGCAGCCAAATCCGCGGGAGGAACAATGAGCAGTTCTTC.

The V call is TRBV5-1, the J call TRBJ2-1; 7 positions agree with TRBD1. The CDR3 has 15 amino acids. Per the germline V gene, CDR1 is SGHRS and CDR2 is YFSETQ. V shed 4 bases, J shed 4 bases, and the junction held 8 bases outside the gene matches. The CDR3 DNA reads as TGCGCCAGCAGCACTAGAGGGGGCGAATACAATGAGCAGTTCTTC. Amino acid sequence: CASSTRGGEYNEQFF. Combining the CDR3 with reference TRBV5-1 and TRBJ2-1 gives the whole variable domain KAGVTQTPRYLIKTRGQQVTLSCSPISGHRSVSWYQQTPGQGLQFLFEYFSETQRNKGNFPGRFSGRQFSNSRSEMNVSTLELGDSALYLCASSTRGGEYNEQFFGPGTRLTVL.

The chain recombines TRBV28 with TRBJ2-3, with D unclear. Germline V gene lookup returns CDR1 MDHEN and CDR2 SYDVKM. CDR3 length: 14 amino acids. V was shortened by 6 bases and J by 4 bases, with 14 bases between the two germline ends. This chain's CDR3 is CASRFISRSDTQYF. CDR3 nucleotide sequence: TGTGCCAGCAGATTTATATCCCGCTCAGATACGCAGTATTTT.

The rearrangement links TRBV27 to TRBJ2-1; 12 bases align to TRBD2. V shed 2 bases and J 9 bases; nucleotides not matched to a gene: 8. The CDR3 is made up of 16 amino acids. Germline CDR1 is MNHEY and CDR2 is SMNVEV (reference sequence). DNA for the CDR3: TGTGCCAGCAGTTTAATCCTAGCGGGAGGGCTTGGTGAGCAGTTCTTC. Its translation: CASSLILAGGLGEQFF.

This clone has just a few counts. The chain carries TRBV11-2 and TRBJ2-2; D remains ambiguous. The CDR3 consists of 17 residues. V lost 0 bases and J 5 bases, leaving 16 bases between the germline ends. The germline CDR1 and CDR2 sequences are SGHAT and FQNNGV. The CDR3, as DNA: TGTGCCAGCAGCTTAGAAACGGCGGCGATGAGGACCGGGGAGCTGTTTTTT. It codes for CASSLETAAMRTGELFF.

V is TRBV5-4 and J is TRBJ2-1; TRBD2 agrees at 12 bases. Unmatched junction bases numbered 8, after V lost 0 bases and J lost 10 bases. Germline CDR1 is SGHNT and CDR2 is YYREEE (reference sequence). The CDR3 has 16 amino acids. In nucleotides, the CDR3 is TGTGCCAGCAGCTTGGCGGGTCTAGCGGGAGGGCAAGAGCAGTTCTTC. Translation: CASSLAGLAGGQEQFF.

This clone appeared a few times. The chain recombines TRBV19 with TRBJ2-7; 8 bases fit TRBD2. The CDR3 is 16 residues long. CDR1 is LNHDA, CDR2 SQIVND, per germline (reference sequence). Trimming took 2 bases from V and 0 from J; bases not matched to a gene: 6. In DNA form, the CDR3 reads TGTGCCAGTAGTATACTCAGCGGGGGAAGCTCCTACGAGCAGTACTTC. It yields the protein CASSILSGGSSYEQYF.

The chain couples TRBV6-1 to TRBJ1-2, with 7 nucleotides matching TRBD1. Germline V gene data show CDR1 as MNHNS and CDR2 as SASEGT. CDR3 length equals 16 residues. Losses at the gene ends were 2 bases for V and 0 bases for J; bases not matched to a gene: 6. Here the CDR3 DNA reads TGTGCCAGCAGTGAACCACCGGGACAGCCTAACTATGGCTACACCTTC. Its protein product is CASSEPPGQPNYGYTF.

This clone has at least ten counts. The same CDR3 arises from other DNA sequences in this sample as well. The CDR3 DNA reads as TGTGCCAGCAGCCCGGGGACTAGCGGGGTCTACGAGCAGTACTTC. Translating gives CASSPGTSGVYEQYF. The rearrangement uses TRBV5-4 and TRBJ2-7; 13 nucleotides align to TRBD2. The junction had 4 bases not matched to a gene; V was cut back by 4 bases and J by 3 bases. The CDR3 runs to 15 residues. Germline CDR1 SGHNT, CDR2 YYREEE (reference sequence). Full variable domain (remainder filled in from reference TRBV5-4 and TRBJ2-7): ETGVTQSPTHLIKTRGQQVTLRCSSQSGHNTVSWYQQALGQGPQFIFQYYREEENGRGNFPPRFSGLQFPNYSSELNVNALELDDSALYLCASSPGTSGVYEQYFGPGTRLTVT.

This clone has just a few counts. The CDR3: CATSRALPGGTGANLANVLTF. CDR3 nucleotide sequence: TGTGCCACCAGCAGAGCCCTCCCTGGAGGAACAGGGGCGAATCTAGCCAACGTCCTGACTTTC. The chain has TRBV15 and TRBJ2-6; 7 nucleotides line up with TRBD1. Germline lookup yields CDR1 LNHNV and CDR2 YYDKDF (reference sequence). V was clipped by 1 base and J by 7 bases; unmatched bases: 22. CDR3 length: 21 residues.

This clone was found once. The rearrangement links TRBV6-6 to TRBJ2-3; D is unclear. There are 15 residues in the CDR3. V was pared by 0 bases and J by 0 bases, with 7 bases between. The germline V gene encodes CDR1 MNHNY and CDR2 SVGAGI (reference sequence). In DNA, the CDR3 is TGTGCCAGCAGTTACTCATTCGCTAGCACAGATACGCAGTATTTT. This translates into CASSYSFASTDTQYF.

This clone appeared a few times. CDR3 amino acids: CASSTQGAPGEQYF. Here the CDR3 DNA reads TGTGCCAGTAGTACTCAGGGGGCTCCTGGCGAGCAGTACTTC. The V call is TRBV19, the J call TRBJ2-7; 8 nucleotides align to TRBD1. The CDR3 has 14 amino acids. Trimming took 4 bases from V and 6 from J; bases not matched to a gene: 8. Germline V gene data show CDR1 as LNHDA and CDR2 as SQIVND (reference sequence).

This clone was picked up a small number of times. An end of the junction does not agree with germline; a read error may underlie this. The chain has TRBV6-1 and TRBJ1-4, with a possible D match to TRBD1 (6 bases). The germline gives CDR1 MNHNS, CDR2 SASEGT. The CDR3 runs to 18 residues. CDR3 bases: TGTGCCAGCAGCGAAGGGGGACCGGTATGGTTAACTAATGAAAAACTGTTTTTT. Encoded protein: CASSEGGPVWLTNEKLFF.

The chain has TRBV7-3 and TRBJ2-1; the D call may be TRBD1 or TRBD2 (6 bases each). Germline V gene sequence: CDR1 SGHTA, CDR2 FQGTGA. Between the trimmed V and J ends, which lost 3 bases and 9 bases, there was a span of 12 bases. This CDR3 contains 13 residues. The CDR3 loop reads CASSFTQGGEQFF. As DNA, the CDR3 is TGTGCCAGCAGCTTTACACAGGGAGGTGAGCAGTTCTTC.

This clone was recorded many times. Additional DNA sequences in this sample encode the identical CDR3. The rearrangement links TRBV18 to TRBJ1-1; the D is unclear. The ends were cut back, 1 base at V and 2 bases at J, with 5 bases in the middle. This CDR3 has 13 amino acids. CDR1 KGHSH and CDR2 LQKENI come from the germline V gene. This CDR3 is CASSPRENTEAFF. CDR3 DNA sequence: TGTGCCAGCTCACCACGGGAAAACACTGAAGCTTTCTTT.

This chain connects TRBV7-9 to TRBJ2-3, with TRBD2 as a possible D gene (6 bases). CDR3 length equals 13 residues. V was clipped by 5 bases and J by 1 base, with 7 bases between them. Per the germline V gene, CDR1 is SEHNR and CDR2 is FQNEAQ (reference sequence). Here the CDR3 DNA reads TGTGCCAGCAGCGCTAGCGGCACAGATACGCAGTATTTT. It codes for CASSASGTDTQYF.

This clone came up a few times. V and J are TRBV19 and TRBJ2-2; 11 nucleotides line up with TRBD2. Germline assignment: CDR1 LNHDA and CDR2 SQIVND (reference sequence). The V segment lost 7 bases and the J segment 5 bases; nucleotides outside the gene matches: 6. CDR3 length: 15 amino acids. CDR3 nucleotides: TGTGCCAGTATCCTAGCGGGAGGTCGAACCGGGGAGCTGTTTTTT. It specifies CASILAGGRTGELFF.

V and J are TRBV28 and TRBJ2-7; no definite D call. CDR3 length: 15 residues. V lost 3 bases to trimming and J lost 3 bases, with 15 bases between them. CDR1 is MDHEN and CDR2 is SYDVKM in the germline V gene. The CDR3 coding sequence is TGTGCCAGCAGTTTCTATCGGATCAAGTTCTACGAGCAGTACTTC. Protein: CASSFYRIKFYEQYF.

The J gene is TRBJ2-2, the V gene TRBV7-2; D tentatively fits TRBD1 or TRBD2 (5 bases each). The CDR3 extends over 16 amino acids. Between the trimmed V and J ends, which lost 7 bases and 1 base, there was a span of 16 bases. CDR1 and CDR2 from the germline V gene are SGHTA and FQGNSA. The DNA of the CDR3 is TGTGCCAGCAATGGGCGGTGGGGGAAGAACACCGGGGAGCTGTTTTTT. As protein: CASNGRWGKNTGELFF.

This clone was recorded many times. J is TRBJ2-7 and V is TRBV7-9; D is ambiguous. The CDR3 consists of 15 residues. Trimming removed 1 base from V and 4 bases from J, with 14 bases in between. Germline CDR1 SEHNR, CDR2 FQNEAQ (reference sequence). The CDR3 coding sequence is TGTGCCAGCAGCTTAGGGCCAAACCCACCTTACGAGCAGTACTTC. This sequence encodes CASSLGPNPPYEQYF.

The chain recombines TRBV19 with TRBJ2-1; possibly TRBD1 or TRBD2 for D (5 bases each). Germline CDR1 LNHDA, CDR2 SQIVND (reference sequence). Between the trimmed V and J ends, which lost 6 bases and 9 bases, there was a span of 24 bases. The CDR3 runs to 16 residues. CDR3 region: CASSTQGISVGSEQFF. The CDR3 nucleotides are TGTGCCAGTAGCACCCAGGGTATCTCGGTTGGGAGTGAGCAGTTCTTC.

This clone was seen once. CDR3 sequence reads: CASTRGLRLMNTEAFF. Here the CDR3 DNA reads TGTGCCAGCACCAGGGGCCTGCGGCTAATGAACACTGAAGCTTTCTTT. V usage is TRBV2 and J usage is TRBJ1-1; D may be TRBD1 (6 bases). There are 16 residues in the CDR3. From germline, CDR1 is SNHLY and CDR2 FYNNEI. Trimming left V 7 bases short and J 0 bases short, with 18 bases between.

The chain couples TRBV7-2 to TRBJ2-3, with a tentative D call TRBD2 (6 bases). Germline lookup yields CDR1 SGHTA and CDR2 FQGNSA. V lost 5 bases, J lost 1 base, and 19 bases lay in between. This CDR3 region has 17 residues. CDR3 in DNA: TGTGCCAGCAGCCGAGGGCGGGCCGGGAGCGGCACAGATACGCAGTATTTT. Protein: CASSRGRAGSGTDTQYF.

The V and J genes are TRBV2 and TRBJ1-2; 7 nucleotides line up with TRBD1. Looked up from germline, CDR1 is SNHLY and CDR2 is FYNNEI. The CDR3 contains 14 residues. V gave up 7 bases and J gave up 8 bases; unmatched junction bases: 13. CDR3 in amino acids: CASMFPAQGWGYTF. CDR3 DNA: TGTGCCAGCATGTTCCCCGCACAGGGGTGGGGCTACACCTTC.

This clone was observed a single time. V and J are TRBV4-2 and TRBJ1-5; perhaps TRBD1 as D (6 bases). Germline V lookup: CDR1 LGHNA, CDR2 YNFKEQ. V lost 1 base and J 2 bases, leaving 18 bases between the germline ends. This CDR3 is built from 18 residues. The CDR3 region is CASSQGAGAGGGNQPQHF. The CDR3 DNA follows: TGTGCCAGCAGCCAAGGCGCAGGGGCCGGCGGGGGCAATCAGCCCCAGCATTTT.